The entry below describes one TCR beta chain. These data come from a study of CD8 T cells in Susac syndrome. Trimming left V 7 bases short and J 2 bases short, with 9 bases between. CDR1 is SQVTM and CDR2 is ANQGSEA in the germline V gene. This CDR3 is built from 11 residues. A quantity of about 0.5 to 1 ug RNA underwent reverse transcription using random hexamers. immunoSEQ multiplex PCR amplified TCR beta CDR3 across 54 Vbeta, 13 Jbeta. From the immunoSEQ multiplex PCR reads, TCRdb called clonotypes with MiXCR, one entry per CDR3 protein. The sample has 110,000 or so distinct CDR3 sequences, 85% to 95% seen once; the top ten hold 0.095% to 0.1%.

The sequence was collected from a human donor in good health. The chain couples TRBV29-1 to TRBJ2-7; D is perhaps TRBD1 (6 bases). Source material: CD4+ T cells from PBMCs. CDR3 amino acids: CSATGTYEQYF. CDR3 nucleotide sequence: TGCAGCGCTACAGGGACCTACGAGCAGTACTTC.